The T cell receptor (beta chain) under discussion was sequenced for a study of lymphopenia after photon versus proton radiotherapy (dated by TCRdb to the late 2010s). Concerning the study at large: In patients with gastrointestinal tumors who developed high-grade lymphopenia, the study compared the immunological effects of photon radiation therapy with those of proton radiation therapy. The approximately 20 patients in the cohort had gastrointestinal tumors, were treated with either photon or proton therapy, and subsequently developed lymphopenia. The goal of the study was to describe how the two radiation modalities differ in their effects on the immune system. Findings and caveats that apply to the study as a whole: Relative stability during treatment was observed in proton-treated patients, whereas loss of naive T cells and TCR diversity and gain of effector/memory populations were observed in photon-treated patients. The survival association was assessed only in patients who died, and better survival with proton therapy was presented by the authors as a possibility rather than a demonstrated result. After the lymphocyte count nadir, repertoires from photon-treated patients showed oligoclonal expansion, particularly of CD8+ Temra cells, and this expansion drove the decline in diversity. Across the cohort, an inverse correlation was found between a larger post-nadir drop in TCR diversity and overall survival time among patients who died.

Receptor libraries were prepared by the immunoSEQ multiplex PCR assay. T cell repertoires were profiled with deep sequencing of rearranged TCR beta loci together with multiparametric flow cytometry. Not all clones reach the TCRdb copy of this immuneACCESS table, which keeps in-frame sequences only. Checked studies attribute under half of the gap to unresolved V genes and leave the rest unexplained. Within this sample are about 70,000 clones, with roughly 90% of them counted one time only. The ten largest make up over 2% of the sample. As to this clone: What this receptor recognizes is not known. No per-base quality is available; no much larger clone lies one base away.

At the junction V is shortened by 5 bases and J by 2 bases, with 12 bases in between. The CDR3, cysteine through phenylalanine, is 13 amino acids long. Solely the CDR3 DNA is kept, with 39 bases framed from the first base. Per the germline V gene, SQVTM is the CDR1 and ANQGSEA is the CDR2. The sequence links TRBV29-1 to TRBJ2-5; the D gene is tentatively TRBD1 or TRBD2, each matching 5 bases. This specimen was peripheral blood, taken from a patient treated with photon-based radiotherapy. The sequence came from a woman in her forties with cholangiocarcinoma. The CDR3 sequence is CSVWGRLQETQYF. DNA sequence: TGCAGCGTTTGGGGACGTCTTCAAGAGACCCAGTACTTC.